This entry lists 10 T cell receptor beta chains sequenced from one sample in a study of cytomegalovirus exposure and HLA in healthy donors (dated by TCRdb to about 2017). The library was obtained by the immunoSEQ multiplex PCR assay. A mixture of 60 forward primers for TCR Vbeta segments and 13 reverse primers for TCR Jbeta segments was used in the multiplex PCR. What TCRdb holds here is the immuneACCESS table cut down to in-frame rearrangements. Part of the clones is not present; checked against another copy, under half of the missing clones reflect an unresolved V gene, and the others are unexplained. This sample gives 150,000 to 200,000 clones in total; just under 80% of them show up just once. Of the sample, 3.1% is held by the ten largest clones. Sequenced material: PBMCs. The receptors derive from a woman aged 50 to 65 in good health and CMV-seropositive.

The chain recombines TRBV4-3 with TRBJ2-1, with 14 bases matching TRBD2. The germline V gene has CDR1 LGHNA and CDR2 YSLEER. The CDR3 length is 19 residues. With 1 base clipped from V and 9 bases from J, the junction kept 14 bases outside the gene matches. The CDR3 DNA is TGCGCCAGCAGCCAAGGACCCGGACTAGCGGGGGGTCCCAGAGGTGAGCAGTTCTTC. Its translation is CASSQGPGLAGGPRGEQFF.

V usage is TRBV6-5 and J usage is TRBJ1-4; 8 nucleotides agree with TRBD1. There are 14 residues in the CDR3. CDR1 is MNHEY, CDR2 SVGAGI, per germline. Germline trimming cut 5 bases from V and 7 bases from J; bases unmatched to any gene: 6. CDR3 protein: CASSPQGAAEKLFF. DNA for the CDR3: TGTGCCAGCAGTCCGCAGGGGGCCGCTGAAAAACTGTTTTTT.

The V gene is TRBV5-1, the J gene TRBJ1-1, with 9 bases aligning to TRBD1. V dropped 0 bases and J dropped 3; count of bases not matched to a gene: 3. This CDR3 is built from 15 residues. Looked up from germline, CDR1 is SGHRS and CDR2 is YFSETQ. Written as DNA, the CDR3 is TGCGCCAGCAGCTTGGTGGGACAGGGACACACTGAAGCTTTCTTT. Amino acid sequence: CASSLVGQGHTEAFF.

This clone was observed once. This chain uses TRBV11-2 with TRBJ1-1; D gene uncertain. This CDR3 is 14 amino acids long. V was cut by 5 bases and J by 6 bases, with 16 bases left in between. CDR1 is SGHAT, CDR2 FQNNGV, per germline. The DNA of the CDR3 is TGTGCCAGCAGCCCCTTTTTCGGGTCTCCTGAAGCTTTCTTT. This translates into CASSPFFGSPEAFF.

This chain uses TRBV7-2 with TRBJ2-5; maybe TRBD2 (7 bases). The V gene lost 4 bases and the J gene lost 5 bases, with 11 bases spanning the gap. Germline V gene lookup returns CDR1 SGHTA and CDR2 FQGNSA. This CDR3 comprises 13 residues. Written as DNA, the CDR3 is TGTGCCAGCAGCTCGGGGGGCGGGGAGACCCAGTACTTC. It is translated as CASSSGGGETQYF.

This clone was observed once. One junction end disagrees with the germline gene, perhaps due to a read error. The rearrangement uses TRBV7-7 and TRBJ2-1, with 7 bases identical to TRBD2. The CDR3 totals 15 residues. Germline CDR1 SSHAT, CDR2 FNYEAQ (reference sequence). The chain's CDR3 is CASSPGRPPYNEQFF. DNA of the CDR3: TGTGCTAGCAGCCCCGGGAGGCCACCGTACAATGAGCAGTTCTTC.

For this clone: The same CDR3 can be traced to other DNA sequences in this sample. The CDR3 DNA reads TGTGCCTGGAGTGTACACGGAGGGGATCAGCCCCAGCATTTT. It codes for CAWSVHGGDQPQHF. This chain uses TRBV30 with TRBJ1-5; TRBD1 is a possible D gene (5 bases). The CDR3 covers 14 residues. From germline, CDR1 is GTSNPN and CDR2 SVGIG (reference sequence). Trimming cost V 0 bases and J 5 bases, with 11 bases left between them.

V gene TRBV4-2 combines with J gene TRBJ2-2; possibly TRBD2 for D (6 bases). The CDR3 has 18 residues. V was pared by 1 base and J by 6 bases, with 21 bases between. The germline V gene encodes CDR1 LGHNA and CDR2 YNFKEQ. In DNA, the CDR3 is TGTGCCAGCAGCCAAGCCTCGACTAGAAGTTTTTCGTCCGGGGAGCTGTTTTTT. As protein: CASSQASTRSFSSGELFF.

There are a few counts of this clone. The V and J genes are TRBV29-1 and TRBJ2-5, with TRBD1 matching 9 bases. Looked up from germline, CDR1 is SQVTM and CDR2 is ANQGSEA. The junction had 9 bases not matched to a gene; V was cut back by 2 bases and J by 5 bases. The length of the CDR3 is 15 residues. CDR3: CSVEPPTGGGETQYF. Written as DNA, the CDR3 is TGCAGCGTTGAACCCCCCACAGGGGGCGGGGAGACCCAGTACTTC.

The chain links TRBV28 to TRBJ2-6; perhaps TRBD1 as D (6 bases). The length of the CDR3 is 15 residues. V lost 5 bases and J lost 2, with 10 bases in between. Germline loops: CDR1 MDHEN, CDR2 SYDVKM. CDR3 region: CASSTTGTGANVLTF. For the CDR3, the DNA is TGTGCCAGCAGTACCACAGGGACTGGGGCCAACGTCCTGACTTTC.